Listed below are T cell receptor beta chains from one sample, sequenced in a study of cytomegalovirus exposure and HLA in healthy donors. Sequencing used immunoSEQ multiplex PCR; TCRdb keeps in-frame clones, though not all of them. This sample's clone table lists 110,000 to 150,000 clones. Material: PBMCs. All receptors come from a male donor in good health and CMV-seronegative. CDR3s include the opening cysteine and the closing phenylalanine or tryptophan. A D gene is named only where the DNA matches it firmly.

18,TRBJ2-1,TRBV29-1,TRBD2,CSAKAGLAGGPWSNEQFF,TGCAGCGCGAAAGCCGGACTAGCGGGAGGGCCTTGGTCCAATGAGCAGTTCTTC
14,TRBJ2-7,TRBV2,TRBD1,CASQDRTGASEQYF,TGTGCCAGCCAAGACCGGACAGGGGCTTCCGAGCAGTACTTC
12,TRBJ1-1,TRBV16,-,CASSQSAGEAFF,TGTGCCAGCAGCCAATCGGCTGGTGAAGCTTTCTTT
12,TRBJ1-1,TRBV11-3,-,CASSLDDREAFF,TGTGCCAGCAGCTTAGACGACAGGGAAGCTTTCTTT
15,TRBJ1-2,TRBV5-6,TRBD1,CASSSGTVPFYGYTF,TGTGCCAGCAGCTCCGGGACAGTCCCATTCTATGGCTACACCTTC
15,TRBJ1-6,TRBV10-3,-,CAISEWAGGNSPLHF,TGTGCCATCAGTGAGTGGGCGGGGGGCAATTCACCCCTCCACTTT
13,TRBJ1-2,TRBV7-8,-,CASSYQGTSGYTF,TGTGCCAGCAGCTACCAGGGAACAAGTGGCTACACCTTC
15,TRBJ1-5,TRBV6-5,-,CASSPRVGSNQPQHF,TGTGCCAGCAGTCCCAGGGTAGGAAGCAATCAGCCCCAGCATTTT
16,TRBJ2-4,TRBV27,-,CASSFSSGRGANIQYF,TGTGCCAGCAGTTTCAGCTCAGGGCGGGGAGCAAACATTCAGTACTTC
12,TRBJ2-3,TRBV19,TRBD2,CASSPPGLAVYF,TGTGCCAGTAGTCCGCCGGGACTAGCTGTGTATTTT
16,TRBJ1-1,TRBV7-9,-,CASSSDGGRLYTEAFF,TGTGCCAGCAGCTCGGACGGGGGGCGACTTTACACTGAAGCTTTCTTT
13,TRBJ2-5,TRBV11-1,TRBD1,CASSRDRAETQYF,TGTGCCAGCAGCCGGGACAGGGCTGAGACCCAGTACTTC
14,TRBJ1-1,TRBV5-1,-,CASSLGARDNEAFF,TGCGCCAGCAGCTTGGGGGCCAGAGATAATGAAGCTTTCTTT
14,TRBJ1-3,TRBV29-1,-,CSVATWTSKNTIYF,TGCAGCGTCGCCACCTGGACTTCCAAGAACACCATATATTTT
18,TRBJ2-7,TRBV9,TRBD1,CASSVDPHLDRGTYEQYF,TGTGCCAGCAGCGTAGACCCTCATTTAGACAGGGGGACCTACGAGCAGTACTTC
13,TRBJ2-1,TRBV7-8,-,CASSLFPDNEQFF,TGTGCCAGCAGCTTATTTCCGGACAATGAGCAGTTCTTC
14,TRBJ2-7,TRBV5-1,-,CASSPSASSYEQYF,TGCGCCAGCAGCCCTAGTGCTAGCTCCTACGAGCAGTACTTC
17,TRBJ1-5,TRBV5-5,TRBD1,CASSLDGDRGLGQPQHF,TGTGCCAGCAGCTTGGACGGGGACAGGGGGCTGGGACAGCCCCAGCATTTT
13,TRBJ2-1,TRBV5-4,TRBD1,CASSLQGVHEQFF,TGTGCCAGCAGCTTACAGGGGGTTCATGAGCAGTTCTTC
15,TRBJ1-1,TRBV11-1,TRBD1,CASSLGQGLNTEAFF,TGTGCCAGCAGCTTAGGACAGGGCTTGAACACTGAAGCTTTCTTT
14,TRBJ1-5,TRBV7-6,-,CASSLGGDGQPQHF,TGTGCCAGCAGCTTAGGCGGGGACGGGCAGCCCCAGCATTTT
18,TRBJ1-4,TRBV5-4,TRBD1,CASSPGGTGGIANEKLFF,TGTGCCAGCAGCCCGGGAGGGACAGGGGGCATCGCTAATGAAAAACTGTTTTTT
16,TRBJ2-1,TRBV5-1,TRBD2,CASSDGTSGMNNEQFF,TGCGCCAGCAGCGATGGGACTAGCGGGATGAACAATGAGCAGTTCTTC
11,TRBJ1-2,TRBV20-1,-,CSAAGNYGYTF,TGCAGTGCCGCGGGCAACTATGGCTACACCTTC
15,TRBJ1-2,TRBV5-1,TRBD1,CASSPDRGRLYGYTF,TGCGCCAGCAGCCCGGACAGGGGGCGACTTTATGGCTACACCTTC
16,TRBJ1-1,TRBV9,-,CASSISGATGDTEAFF,TGTGCCAGCAGCATTTCTGGGGCTACTGGGGACACTGAAGCTTTCTTT
23,TRBJ2-2,TRBV29-1,-,CSVQKRRSRRASHGGEDTGELFF,TGCAGCGTTCAGAAGCGCAGAAGTCGGAGGGCTTCTCATGGAGGGGAAGACACCGGGGAGCTGTTTTTT
15,TRBJ1-2,TRBV27,-,CASSFDSAYNYGYTF,TGTGCCAGCAGTTTTGACAGCGCCTATAACTATGGCTACACCTTC
15,TRBJ2-1,TRBV7-2,TRBD1,CASSWDRGPYNEQFF,TGTGCCAGCAGCTGGGACAGGGGCCCCTACAATGAGCAGTTCTTC
15,TRBJ1-1,TRBV5-1,TRBD1,CASSFSGTGGMGAFF,TGCGCCAGCAGCTTTTCCGGGACAGGGGGCATGGGAGCTTTCTTT
14,TRBJ2-3,TRBV5-4,-,CASSLSGSTDTQYF,TGTGCCAGCAGCTTAAGCGGAAGCACAGATACGCAGTATTTT
16,TRBJ2-7,TRBV7-2,TRBD1,CASRFGRDRGPHEQYF,TGTGCCAGCAGATTTGGTAGGGACAGAGGGCCCCACGAGCAGTACTTC
13,TRBJ2-1,TRBV5-4,TRBD2,CASSIRTSDEQFF,TGTGCCAGCTCCATTCGGACTAGTGATGAGCAGTTCTTC
11,TRBJ1-1,TRBV20-1,-,CSARGTAEAFF,TGCAGTGCTAGAGGGACAGCTGAAGCTTTCTTT
14,TRBJ2-1,TRBV18,TRBD2,CASSPQTSDNEQFF,TGTGCCAGCTCACCCCAGACTAGCGACAATGAGCAGTTCTTC
15,TRBJ2-7,TRBV7-9,TRBD1,CASSLAGTGIYEQYF,TGTGCCAGCAGCTTAGCCGGGACAGGGATCTACGAGCAGTACTTC
13,TRBJ1-2,TRBV28,TRBD1,CASSQGANYGYTF,TGTGCCAGCAGTCAGGGGGCCAACTATGGCTACACCTTC
15,TRBJ2-7,TRBV28,TRBD1,CASGTSGQGTYEQYF,TGTGCCAGCGGTACCTCGGGACAGGGTACTTACGAGCAGTACTTC
15,TRBJ1-1,TRBV30,TRBD1,CAWSPGQGMNTEAFF,TGTGCCTGGAGTCCGGGACAGGGGATGAACACTGAAGCTTTCTTT
13,TRBJ1-1,TRBV28,-,CASSLNWNTEAFF,TGTGCCAGCAGTTTAAACTGGAACACTGAAGCTTTCTTT
17,TRBJ2-5,TRBV6-1,TRBD2,CASSESSGVILPGTQYF,TGTGCCAGCAGTGAATCTAGCGGGGTCATACTACCGGGGACCCAGTACTTC
14,TRBJ2-3,TRBV5-1,TRBD1,CASTRDSSTDTQYF,TGCGCCAGCACCAGGGACAGCAGCACAGATACGCAGTATTTT
14,TRBJ1-3,TRBV7-8,-,CASSLGGPGNTIYF,TGTGCCAGCAGCTTAGGAGGCCCTGGAAACACCATATATTTT
13,TRBJ2-2,TRBV30,-,CAWSVQYAGELFF,TGTGCCTGGAGTGTACAGTACGCCGGGGAGCTGTTTTTT
15,TRBJ1-2,TRBV9,-,CASSADGGASGGYTF,TGTGCCAGCAGCGCGGACGGGGGTGCGTCAGGTGGCTACACCTTC
13,TRBJ2-7,TRBV11-3,-,CASSSGHGYEQYF,TGTGCCAGCAGCTCTGGACACGGCTACGAGCAGTACTTC
14,TRBJ2-7,TRBV6-5,-,CASSRTTGFYEQYF,TGTGCCAGCAGCCGTACGACGGGTTTCTACGAGCAGTACTTC
14,TRBJ2-6,TRBV9,-,CASSVAQGANVLTF,TGTGCCAGCAGCGTAGCCCAAGGGGCCAACGTCCTGACTTTC
12,TRBJ2-1,TRBV30,-,CAWSVAYNEQFF,TGTGCCTGGAGTGTGGCTTACAATGAGCAGTTCTTC